These 28 T cell receptor beta chains were all obtained from the same sample, sequenced in a study of T cell repertoires in cytomegalovirus infection. Which antigens these TCRs recognize remains unknown. From the reads, TCRdb called clonotypes with MiXCR, one entry per CDR3 protein. The data hold some 500,000 distinct CDR3 sequences, with roughly a third observed a single time. The sequencing used cultured PBMCs, collected from culture after CMV antigen stimulation. These receptors were taken from a human donor in good health (CMV status not recorded). Some clones in this sample may be carry-over from other donors' samples.

This clonotype was counted between two and nine times. The J gene is TRBJ1-1, the V gene TRBV4-1; D unclear. Germline V gene sequence: CDR1 MGHRA, CDR2 YSYEKL. V lost 0 bases and J 3 bases, leaving 8 bases between the germline ends. The CDR3 is 14 amino acids. The CDR3 reads CASSQEAGYTEAFF. CDR3 in DNA: TGCGCCAGCAGCCAAGAGGCCGGCTACACTGAAGCTTTCTTT.

In its sample, this clonotype was seen many times. This chain connects TRBV7-3 to TRBJ2-5; 10 nucleotides align to TRBD1. Germline CDR1 and CDR2: SGHTA and FQGTGA. The CDR3 covers 16 residues. The V segment lost 5 bases and the J segment 5 bases; nucleotides outside the gene matches: 11. This CDR3 reads CASSPRQGARQETQYF. The CDR3 DNA reads as TGTGCCAGCAGCCCTCGACAGGGGGCGCGGCAGGAGACCCAGTACTTC.

CDR3 DNA sequence: TGTGCCAGCAGTTACTTACAGGGAGGCCAGCCCCAGCATTTT. This encodes CASSYLQGGQPQHF. The V gene is TRBV6-5, the J gene TRBJ1-5; possibly TRBD1 for D (6 bases). V was pared by 1 base and J by 7 bases, with 11 bases between. Per germline, CDR1 MNHEY and CDR2 SVGAGI. The CDR3 length is 14 residues.

This CDR3 is CAWSYPQGGSYEQYF. CDR3 DNA: TGTGCCTGGAGTTATCCACAGGGGGGATCCTACGAGCAGTACTTC. The chain links TRBV30 to TRBJ2-7, with 8 bases identical to TRBD1. The germline CDR1 and CDR2 sequences are GTSNPN and SVGIG (reference sequence). This CDR3 contains 15 residues. Germline trimming cut 2 bases from V and 1 base from J; bases unmatched to any gene: 7.

This rearrangement joins TRBV7-2 to TRBJ1-4; D may be TRBD1 (5 bases). Germline loops: CDR1 SGHTA, CDR2 FQGNSA. The V and J ends lost 3 bases and 2 bases respectively, with 10 bases between them. This CDR3 is 15 amino acids long. The CDR3 nucleotides are TGTGCCAGCAGCTTTGGGGGGGTGACTAATGAAAAACTGTTTTTT. Translating gives CASSFGGVTNEKLFF.

The chain combines TRBV7-8 with TRBJ2-7; 8 positions agree with TRBD1. The V segment lost 5 bases and the J segment 2 bases; nucleotides outside the gene matches: 8. The CDR3 runs 15 residues. Per the germline V gene, CDR1 is SGHVS and CDR2 is FQNEAQ. The CDR3 DNA sequence: TGTGCCAGCAGCGAGGGACAGGCGATCACCTACGAGCAGTACTTC. This codes for CASSEGQAITYEQYF.

This clonotype was observed a handful of times. J is TRBJ1-1 and V is TRBV4-1, with 10 bases aligning to TRBD1. The CDR3 covers 15 residues. The trim removed 5 bases at V and 3 bases at J, leaving 6 bases unmatched. Germline V CDR1 and CDR2: MGHRA, YSYEKL. CDR3 coding DNA: TGCGCCAGCAGCACCGGGACAGGGGCGGACACTGAAGCTTTCTTT. It yields the protein CASSTGTGADTEAFF.

The rearrangement joins TRBV10-1 to TRBJ2-1; 7 positions agree with TRBD2. Trimming at V came to 2 bases and at J to 0 bases, leaving 4 bases not matched to a gene. The V gene's germline CDR1 is WNHNN and CDR2 SYGVQD (reference sequence). This CDR3 spans 16 amino acids. The CDR3 is CASSEDSSGSYNEQFF. In DNA, the CDR3 is TGCGCCAGCAGTGAGGACTCTAGCGGCTCCTACAATGAGCAGTTCTTC.

This chain links TRBV12-3 or TRBV12-4 with TRBJ2-1, with 9 bases that match TRBD1. The V segment lost 6 bases and the J segment 11 bases; nucleotides outside the gene matches: 14. The length of the CDR3 is 15 residues. CDR3: CASSLDGTGNRKQFF. CDR3 coding DNA: TGTGCCAGCAGCCTGGACGGGACAGGGAATAGGAAGCAGTTCTTC.

This clonotype was found a few times. V is TRBV12-3 or TRBV12-4 and J is TRBJ2-6; TRBD2 agrees at 7 bases. V trimming: 3 bases; J trimming: 3 bases; junction bases outside the gene matches: 14. The CDR3 covers 19 residues. The CDR3 DNA reads as TGTGCCAGCAGTTTCTGGGCTGGGGGGGGTAGTCATGGGGCCAACGTCCTGACTTTC. Its translation: CASSFWAGGGSHGANVLTF.

This clonotype showed up just a few times. This sequence joins TRBV11-3 and TRBJ2-3; 10 nucleotides match TRBD2. This CDR3 region has 14 residues. Germline CDR1 and CDR2: SGHNT and YENEEA. The V and J ends lost 7 bases and 3 bases, in that order; junction bases with no gene match: 4. CDR3 in amino acids: CASKAGGPTDTQYF. CDR3 nucleotides: TGTGCCAGCAAAGCGGGAGGGCCGACAGATACGCAGTATTTT.

The chain is built from TRBV20-1 and TRBJ2-5; TRBD1 or TRBD2 may be the D gene (5 bases each). Germline V gives CDR1 DFQATT, CDR2 SNEGSKA (reference sequence). V lost 2 bases, J lost 4 bases, and 11 bases lay in between. The length of the CDR3 is 13 residues. The CDR3 reads CSARLTGLETQYF. CDR3 nucleotide sequence: TGCAGTGCTAGATTAACGGGGCTAGAGACCCAGTACTTC.

The chain has TRBV27 and TRBJ2-1; the match to TRBD2 covers 7 bases. V lost 2 bases and J lost 3; bases outside the gene matches: 4. CDR1 is MNHEY, CDR2 SMNVEV, per germline (reference sequence). The length of the CDR3 is 15 residues. The CDR3 is CASSLIAGLYNEQFF. For the CDR3, the DNA is TGTGCCAGCAGTTTAATAGCGGGCCTCTACAATGAGCAGTTCTTC.

This clonotype turned up a few times. The rearrangement links TRBV19 to TRBJ1-5; 10 bases match TRBD1. The V gene's germline CDR1 is LNHDA and CDR2 SQIVND (reference sequence). CDR3 size: 14 residues. With 8 bases clipped from V and 4 bases from J, the junction kept 5 bases outside the gene matches. For the CDR3, the DNA is TGTGCCAGTCAACCGGGACAGGGGAATCAGCCCCAGCATTTT. Its protein product is CASQPGQGNQPQHF.

V usage is TRBV27 and J usage is TRBJ2-5, with D perhaps matching TRBD1 (5 bases). Trimming cost V 5 bases and J 7 bases, with 14 bases left between them. CDR1 is MNHEY and CDR2 is SMNVEV in the germline V gene (reference sequence). The CDR3 sequence is 13 residues long. CDR3 nucleotide sequence: TGTGCCAGCAGTGGACGCAGGCAGGGGACCCAGTACTTC. This encodes CASSGRRQGTQYF.

The chain employs TRBV30 and TRBJ1-6, with D unclear. This CDR3 region has 15 residues. Trimming took off 7 bases at V and 0 bases at J, with 13 bases between the two ends. Per the germline V gene, CDR1 is GTSNPN and CDR2 is SVGIG (reference sequence). The CDR3 protein is CASWTGSSYNSPLHF. In DNA, the CDR3 is TGTGCCTCTTGGACGGGAAGCTCCTATAATTCACCCCTCCACTTT.

This CDR3 reads CSARGSGATYNSPLHF. For the CDR3, the DNA is TGCAGTGCTAGAGGATCAGGAGCCACCTATAATTCACCCCTCCACTTT. This chain joins TRBV20-1 and TRBJ1-6; D is undetermined. Deletions cut 1 base from V and 2 bases from J, with 12 bases between. The CDR3 consists of 16 residues. Per the germline V gene, CDR1 is DFQATT and CDR2 is SNEGSKA (reference sequence).

The rearrangement links TRBV6-2 or TRBV6-3 to TRBJ2-3; D remains unclear. The CDR3 length is 11 residues. V was pared by 5 bases and J by 6 bases, with 6 bases between. Germline lookup yields CDR1 MNHEY and CDR2 SVGEGT. DNA of the CDR3: TGTGCCAGCAGTACCCAGGATACGCAGTATTTT. This translates into CASSTQDTQYF.

The CDR3 bases are TGTGCCAGCAGCTTAGAGTTTAGCGGGAGCCATGAGCAGTTCTTC. Protein: CASSLEFSGSHEQFF. This chain connects TRBV11-2 to TRBJ2-1; 9 bases are a match to TRBD2. V lost 0 bases, J lost 8 bases, and 5 bases stayed unmatched. The CDR3 extends over 15 amino acids. Germline V gene lookup returns CDR1 SGHAT and CDR2 FQNNGV.

There are many counts of this clonotype. The chain couples TRBV7-2 to TRBJ1-6, with D unclear. CDR3 length: 16 residues. V lost 2 bases and J lost 2, with 10 bases in between. Germline lookup yields CDR1 SGHTA and CDR2 FQGNSA. CDR3 DNA sequence: TGTGCCAGCAGCTTAAGTGGAGTAGCCTATAATTCACCCCTCCACTTT. Residues: CASSLSGVAYNSPLHF.

In its sample, this clonotype was seen a few times. The chain couples TRBV23-1 to TRBJ2-7, with a possible D match to TRBD2 (6 bases). TRBV23-1 qualifies as an ORF whose function is uncertain. The V and J ends lost 4 bases and 1 base respectively, with 17 bases between them. The CDR3 sequence is 16 residues long. The CDR3 here is CASSLRRGPNSYEQYV. As DNA, the CDR3 is TGCGCCAGCAGTCTCCGGAGGGGCCCGAATTCCTACGAGCAGTACGTC.

This chain joins TRBV15 and TRBJ1-1, with D maybe TRBD1 (6 bases). The V end lost 0 bases, the J end lost 0 bases, and 11 bases lay between the germline ends. The length of the CDR3 is 16 residues. The germline V gene has CDR1 LNHNV and CDR2 YYDKDF (reference sequence). The CDR3, as DNA: TGTGCCACCAGCAGAGATCACGGGACAATGAACACTGAAGCTTTCTTT. Its translation is CATSRDHGTMNTEAFF.

J is TRBJ1-1 and V is TRBV27; 7 nucleotides match TRBD1. CDR3 length equals 16 residues. Germline values: CDR1 MNHEY, CDR2 SMNVEV (reference sequence). J was trimmed by 2 bases and V by 0 bases; bases with no gene match: 6. The CDR3 DNA is TGTGCCAGCAGTTTATCCTGGGGACAGTTAAACACTGAAGCTTTCTTT. Translation gives CASSLSWGQLNTEAFF.

This clonotype was observed a few times. The V call is TRBV7-8, the J call TRBJ2-1; 12 bases are a match to TRBD2. The CDR3 contains 17 residues. The germline gives CDR1 SGHVS, CDR2 FQNEAQ. V was clipped by 7 bases and J by 6 bases; unmatched bases: 13. The CDR3 protein is CASTRGASGRAVNEQFF. The CDR3 DNA reads TGTGCCAGCACTAGAGGGGCTAGCGGGAGGGCGGTCAATGAGCAGTTCTTC. The complete variable domain, with remaining parts taken from reference TRBV7-8 and TRBJ2-1, reads GAGVSQSPRYKVAKRGQDVALRCDPISGHVSLFWYQQALGQGPEFLTYFQNEAQLDKSGLPSDRFFAERPEGSVSTLKIQRTQQEDSAVYLCASTRGASGRAVNEQFFGPGTRLTVL.

The V and J genes are TRBV3-1 and TRBJ1-2; 9 positions match TRBD1. V lost 2 bases, J lost 7 bases, and 8 bases stayed unmatched. This CDR3 is built from 15 residues. CDR1 and CDR2 (germline): LGHDT, YNNKEL (reference sequence). CDR3 in DNA: TGTGCCAGCAGCCAAAATACGGGACAGGGAAGTGGCTACACCTTC. Translation gives CASSQNTGQGSGYTF.

V usage is TRBV25-1 and J usage is TRBJ2-1, with D hard to call. The CDR3 loop spans 15 amino acids. V was shortened by 1 base and J by 0 bases, with 7 bases between the two germline ends. Germline values: CDR1 MGHDK, CDR2 SYGVNS. CDR3 in amino acids: CASSEFGYSYNEQFF. CDR3 nucleotide sequence: TGTGCCAGCAGTGAATTTGGGTACTCCTACAATGAGCAGTTCTTC.

This clonotype was recorded at least ten times. The genes are TRBV7-2 and TRBJ2-3, with TRBD2 matching over 9 bases. J was trimmed by 5 bases and V by 0 bases; bases with no gene match: 6. Germline lookup yields CDR1 SGHTA and CDR2 FQGNSA. The CDR3 length is 16 residues. The DNA of the CDR3 is TGTGCCAGCAGCTTAGCGGCATCACTAGCGGGAGATACGCAGTATTTT. Translating gives CASSLAASLAGDTQYF.

This clonotype was counted many times. V is TRBV7-2 and J is TRBJ2-1; 7 bases align to TRBD2. Germline V gives CDR1 SGHTA, CDR2 FQGNSA. Losses at the gene ends were 2 bases for V and 6 bases for J; bases not matched to a gene: 7. The CDR3 loop spans 15 amino acids. The CDR3 DNA reads as TGTGCCAGCAGCTTAATCTGGGGGGGTGGCAATGAGCAGTTCTTC. This translates into CASSLIWGGGNEQFF.